The 8 T cell receptor beta chains reported below all come from one sample, sequenced in a study of radiotherapy plus CTLA-4 blockade in lung cancer. Sequenced by immunoSEQ multiplex PCR; TCRdb stores in-frame clones only, minus some. The data contain approximately 69,000 clones, about 80% of them singletons. Sequencing was performed on peripheral blood, taken from a patient treated with radiotherapy plus ipilimumab. The source is a human donor with non-small cell lung cancer who had a complete response to radiotherapy plus ipilimumab.

The chain has TRBV19 and TRBJ1-3, with TRBD1 as a possible D gene (6 bases). V was cut by 4 bases and J by 1 base, with 17 bases left in between. In germline, CDR1 is LNHDA, CDR2 SQIVND (reference sequence). The length of the CDR3 is 17 residues. CDR3 residues: CASSTDYRVPSGNTIYF. The DNA of the CDR3 is TGTGCCAGTAGTACCGACTACAGGGTCCCTTCTGGAAACACCATATATTTT.

The chain has TRBV6-4 and TRBJ1-5, with 9 bases fitting TRBD1. J was trimmed by 5 bases and V by 5 bases; bases with no gene match: 13. Looked up from germline, CDR1 is MRHNA and CDR2 is SNTAGT. The CDR3 consists of 17 residues. The CDR3: CASSLPPGQGGDQPQHF. The CDR3 nucleotides are TGTGCCAGCAGTCTGCCTCCGGGACAGGGAGGAGATCAGCCCCAGCATTTT.

The CDR3 region is CASSLVGGRTSYEQYV. In DNA form, the CDR3 reads TGTGCCAGCAGCTTAGTTGGCGGGAGAACCTCCTACGAGCAGTACGTC. V usage is TRBV7-8 and J usage is TRBJ2-7; 7 nucleotides align to TRBD2. The CDR3 covers 16 residues. Germline V CDR1 and CDR2: SGHVS, FQNEAQ. V shed 1 base, J shed 0 bases, and the junction held 6 bases outside the gene matches.

The chain joins TRBV6-1 to TRBJ2-1; 10 bases agree with TRBD2. Germline values: CDR1 MNHNS, CDR2 SASEGT. The CDR3 runs 15 residues. V gave up 5 bases and J gave up 4 bases; unmatched junction bases: 5. CDR3 in amino acids: CASSFLAGEYNEQFF. CDR3 coding DNA: TGTGCCAGCAGTTTTCTAGCGGGGGAGTACAATGAGCAGTTCTTC.

The V and J genes are TRBV5-8 and TRBJ2-7; 7 nucleotides agree with TRBD1. V shed 1 base and J 9 bases; nucleotides not matched to a gene: 19. The CDR3 covers 17 residues. Germline V CDR1 and CDR2: SGHTS, YDEGEE. CDR3 DNA sequence: TGTGCCAGCAGCTTGCCCTCTCCCGGGACAGCCAACTCCGGGCAGTACTTC. It is translated as CASSLPSPGTANSGQYF.

The V and J genes are TRBV5-5 and TRBJ1-2; 9 nucleotides line up with TRBD1. Germline trimming cut 0 bases from V and 7 bases from J; bases unmatched to any gene: 10. The germline V gene encodes CDR1 SGHKS and CDR2 YYEKEE (reference sequence). The length of the CDR3 is 16 residues. The CDR3 loop is CASSLALQGAAGGYTF. CDR3 in DNA: TGTGCCAGCAGCTTGGCCTTACAGGGGGCGGCAGGTGGCTACACCTTC.

The V gene is TRBV4-1, the J gene TRBJ2-7; tentatively, D is TRBD1 (6 bases). Trimming shortened V by 4 bases and J by 0 bases, and 19 bases separated the two germline ends. This CDR3 comprises 17 residues. Looked up from germline, CDR1 is MGHRA and CDR2 is YSYEKL. As DNA, the CDR3 is TGCGCCAGCAGCCGCCCTTCCGGGACAACCTTCTCCTACGAGCAGTACGTC. Translating gives CASSRPSGTTFSYEQYV.

The chain employs TRBV5-1 and TRBJ2-1, with D possibly being TRBD2 (6 bases). This CDR3 comprises 15 residues. Germline-derived CDR1 and CDR2 are SGHRS and YFSETQ. Trimming stripped 0 bases from V and 9 bases from J, with 16 bases between. CDR3 coding DNA: TGCGCCAGCAGCTTGGAGGCGGGAAGGGCCGCTGAGCAGTTCTTC. Amino acid sequence: CASSLEAGRAAEQFF.